This T cell receptor (beta chain) emerged from a study of T cell repertoires in cytomegalovirus infection. Study summary: CMV infection plus the matching HLA type was flagged by public TCR beta signatures.

Germline V CDR1 and CDR2: MNHNY, SVGAGI (reference sequence). The CDR3 runs to 15 residues. Overall study findings and caveats: CMV-specific TCR beta clonotypes restricted by HLA-C were the ones dominating the ex vivo response. Pooled public TCR beta family frequency picked out CMV carriers with the relevant HLA.

Note on this clonotype: Antigen specificity is unknown. A junction boundary mismatches the germline segment, possibly from a read error.

TCRdb reanalysed the reads using MiXCR and keeps one entry per CDR3 protein. The repertoire holds 150,000 to 200,000 distinct CDR3 sequences, with roughly 28% as singletons. The clonotype originates from a human donor in good health (CMV status not recorded). Some clones in this sample may be carry-over from other donors' samples. Sequencing input: PBMCs. The chain combines TRBV6-6 with TRBJ2-7, with D possibly called TRBD1 or TRBD2 (6 bases each). CDR3 protein: CASTYREEGGYEQYF. The CDR3 region has the DNA TGTGCCAGCACTTACCGTGAAGAGGGGGGCTACGAGCAGTACTTC.